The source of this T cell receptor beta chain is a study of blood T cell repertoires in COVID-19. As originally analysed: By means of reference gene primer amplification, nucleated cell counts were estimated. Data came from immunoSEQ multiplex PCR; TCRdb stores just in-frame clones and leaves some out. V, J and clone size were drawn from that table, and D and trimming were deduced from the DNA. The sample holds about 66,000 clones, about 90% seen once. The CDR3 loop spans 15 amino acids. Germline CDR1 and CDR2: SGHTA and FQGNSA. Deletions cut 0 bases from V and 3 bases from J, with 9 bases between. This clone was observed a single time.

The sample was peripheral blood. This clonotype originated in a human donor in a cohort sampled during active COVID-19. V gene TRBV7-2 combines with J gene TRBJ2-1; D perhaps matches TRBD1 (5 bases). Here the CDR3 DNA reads TGTGCCAGCAGCTTAGCACAGGCGAACTACAATGAGCAGTTCTTC. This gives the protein CASSLAQANYNEQFF.